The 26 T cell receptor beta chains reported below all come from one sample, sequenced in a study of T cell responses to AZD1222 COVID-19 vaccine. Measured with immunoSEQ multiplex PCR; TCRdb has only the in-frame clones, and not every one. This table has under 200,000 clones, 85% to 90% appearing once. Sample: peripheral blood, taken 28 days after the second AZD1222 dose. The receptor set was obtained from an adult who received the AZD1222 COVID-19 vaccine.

The CDR3 is CASSEGWDIDNSPLHF. The CDR3 DNA sequence: TGTGCCAGCAGCGAAGGATGGGACATCGATAATTCACCCCTCCACTTT. The V call is TRBV14, the J call TRBJ1-6, with TRBD1 as a possible D gene (6 bases). V lost 5 bases to trimming and J lost 5 bases, with 16 bases between them. This CDR3 spans 16 amino acids. From germline, CDR1 is SGHDN and CDR2 FVKESK.

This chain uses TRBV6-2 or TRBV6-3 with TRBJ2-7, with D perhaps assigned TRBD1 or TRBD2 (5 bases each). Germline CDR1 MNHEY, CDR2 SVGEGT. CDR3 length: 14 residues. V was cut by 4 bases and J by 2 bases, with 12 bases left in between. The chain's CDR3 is CASSSGTATYEQYF. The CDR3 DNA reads TGTGCCAGCAGTTCCGGGACGGCTACCTACGAGCAGTACTTC.

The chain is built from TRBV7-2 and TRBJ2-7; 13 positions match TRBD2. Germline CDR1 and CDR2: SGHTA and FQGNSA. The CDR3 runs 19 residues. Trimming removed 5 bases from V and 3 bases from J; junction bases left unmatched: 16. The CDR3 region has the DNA TGTGCCAGCAGCCCACACGTGGGACTAGCGGGATTTAGTTTCTACGAGCAGTACTTC. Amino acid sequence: CASSPHVGLAGFSFYEQYF. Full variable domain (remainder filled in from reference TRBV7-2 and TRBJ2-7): GAGVSQSPSNKVTEKGKDVELRCDPISGHTALYWYRQSLGQGLEFLIYFQGNSAPDKSGLPSDRFSAERTGGSVSTLTIQRTQQEDSAVYLCASSPHVGLAGFSFYEQYFGPGTRLTVT.

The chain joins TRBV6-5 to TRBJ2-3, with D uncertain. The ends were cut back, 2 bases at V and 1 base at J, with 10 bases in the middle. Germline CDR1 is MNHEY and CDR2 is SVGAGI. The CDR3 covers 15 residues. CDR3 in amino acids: CASSYTGEGTDTQYF. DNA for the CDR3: TGTGCCAGCAGTTACACGGGTGAGGGCACAGATACGCAGTATTTT.

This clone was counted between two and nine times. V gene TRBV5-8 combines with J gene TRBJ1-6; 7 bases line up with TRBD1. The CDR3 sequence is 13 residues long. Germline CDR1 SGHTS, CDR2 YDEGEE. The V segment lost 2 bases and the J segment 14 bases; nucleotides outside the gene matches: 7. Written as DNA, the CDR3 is TGTGCCAGCAGCTTCGACAGGGTGTCCACCCTCCACTTT. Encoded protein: CASSFDRVSTLHF.

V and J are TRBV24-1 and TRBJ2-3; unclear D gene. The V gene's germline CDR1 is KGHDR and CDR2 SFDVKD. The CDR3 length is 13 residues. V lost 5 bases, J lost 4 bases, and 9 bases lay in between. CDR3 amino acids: CATSGHTSDTQYF. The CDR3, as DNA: TGTGCCACCAGTGGGCACACCTCAGATACGCAGTATTTT.

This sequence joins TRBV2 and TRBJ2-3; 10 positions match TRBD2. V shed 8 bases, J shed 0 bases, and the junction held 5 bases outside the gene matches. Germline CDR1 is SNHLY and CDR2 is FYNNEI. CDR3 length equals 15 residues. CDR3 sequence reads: CASAEGLASTDTQYF. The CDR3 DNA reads TGTGCCAGCGCCGAGGGACTAGCGAGCACAGATACGCAGTATTTT.

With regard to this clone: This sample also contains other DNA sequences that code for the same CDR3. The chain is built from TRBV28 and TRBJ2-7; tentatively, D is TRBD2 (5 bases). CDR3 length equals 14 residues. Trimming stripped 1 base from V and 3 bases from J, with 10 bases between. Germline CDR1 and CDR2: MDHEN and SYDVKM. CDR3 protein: CASSLSGRGYEQYF. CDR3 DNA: TGTGCCAGCAGTTTATCAGGACGGGGCTACGAGCAGTACTTC. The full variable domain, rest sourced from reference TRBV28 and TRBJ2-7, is DVKVTQSSRYLVKRTGEKVFLECVQDMDHENMFWYRQDPGLGLRLIYFSYDVKMKEKGDIPEGYSVSREKKERFSLILESASTNQTSMYLCASSLSGRGYEQYFGPGTRLTVT.

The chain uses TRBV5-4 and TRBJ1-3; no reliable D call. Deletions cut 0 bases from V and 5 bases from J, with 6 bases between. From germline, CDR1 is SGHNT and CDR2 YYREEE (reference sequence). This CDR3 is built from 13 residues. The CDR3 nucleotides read TGTGCCAGCAGCTTGGGACTCCGAAACACCATATATTTT. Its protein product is CASSLGLRNTIYF.

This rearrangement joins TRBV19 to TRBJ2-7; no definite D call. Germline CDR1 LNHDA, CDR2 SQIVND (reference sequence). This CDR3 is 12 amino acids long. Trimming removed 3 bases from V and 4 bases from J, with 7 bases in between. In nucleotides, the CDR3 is TGTGCCAGTAGTATCGTCGGTTACGAGCAGTACTTC. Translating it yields CASSIVGYEQYF.

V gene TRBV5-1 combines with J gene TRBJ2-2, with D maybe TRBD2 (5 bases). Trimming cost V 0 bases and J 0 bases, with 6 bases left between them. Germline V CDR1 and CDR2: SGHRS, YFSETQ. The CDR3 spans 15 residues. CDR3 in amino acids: CASSLEAANTGELFF. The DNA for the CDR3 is TGCGCCAGCAGCTTGGAAGCGGCGAACACCGGGGAGCTGTTTTTT.

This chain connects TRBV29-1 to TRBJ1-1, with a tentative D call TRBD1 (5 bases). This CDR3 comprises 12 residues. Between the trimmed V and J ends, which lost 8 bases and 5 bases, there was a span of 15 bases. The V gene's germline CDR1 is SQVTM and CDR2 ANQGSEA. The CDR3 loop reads CSLAGEGTEAFF. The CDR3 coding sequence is TGCAGCCTGGCGGGGGAAGGGACTGAAGCTTTCTTT.

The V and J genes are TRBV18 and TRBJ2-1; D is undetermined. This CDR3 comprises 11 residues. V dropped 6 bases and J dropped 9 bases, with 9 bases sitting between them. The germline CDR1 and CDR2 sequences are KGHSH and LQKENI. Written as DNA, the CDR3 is TGTGCCAGCTCGCAAGAGGTTGAGCAGTTCTTC. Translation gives CASSQEVEQFF. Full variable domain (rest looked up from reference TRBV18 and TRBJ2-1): NAGVMQNPRHLVRRRGQEARLRCSPMKGHSHVYWYRQLPEEGLKFMVYLQKENIIDESGMPKERFSAEFPKEGPSILRIQQVVRGDSAAYFCASSQEVEQFFGPGTRLTVL.

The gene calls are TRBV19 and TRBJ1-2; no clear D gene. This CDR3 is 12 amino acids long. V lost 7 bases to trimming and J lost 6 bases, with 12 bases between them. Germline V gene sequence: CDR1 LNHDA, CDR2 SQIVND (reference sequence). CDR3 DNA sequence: TGTGCCAGTAACACCCGCAGCGATGGCTACACCTTC. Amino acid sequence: CASNTRSDGYTF.

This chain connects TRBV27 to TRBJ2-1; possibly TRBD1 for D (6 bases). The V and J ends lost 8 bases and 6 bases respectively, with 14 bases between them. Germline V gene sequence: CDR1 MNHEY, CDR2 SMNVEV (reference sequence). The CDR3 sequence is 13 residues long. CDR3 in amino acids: CASRPKGVNEQFF. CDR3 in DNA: TGTGCCAGCCGCCCGAAGGGGGTCAATGAGCAGTTCTTC.

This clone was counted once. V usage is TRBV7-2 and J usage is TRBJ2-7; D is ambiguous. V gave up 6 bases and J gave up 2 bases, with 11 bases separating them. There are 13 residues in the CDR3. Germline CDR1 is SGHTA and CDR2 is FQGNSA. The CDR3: CASSSQPPYEQYF. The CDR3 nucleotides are TGTGCCAGCAGTTCCCAACCTCCCTACGAGCAGTACTTC. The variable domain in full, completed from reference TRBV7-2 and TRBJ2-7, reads GAGVSQSPSNKVTEKGKDVELRCDPISGHTALYWYRQSLGQGLEFLIYFQGNSAPDKSGLPSDRFSAERTGGSVSTLTIQRTQQEDSAVYLCASSSQPPYEQYFGPGTRLTVT.

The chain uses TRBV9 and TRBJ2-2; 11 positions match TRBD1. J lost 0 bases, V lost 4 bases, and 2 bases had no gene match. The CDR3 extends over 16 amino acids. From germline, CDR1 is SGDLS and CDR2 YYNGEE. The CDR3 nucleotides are TGTGCCAGCAGCCCGGGACAGGGGGCGAACACCGGGGAGCTGTTTTTT. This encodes CASSPGQGANTGELFF.

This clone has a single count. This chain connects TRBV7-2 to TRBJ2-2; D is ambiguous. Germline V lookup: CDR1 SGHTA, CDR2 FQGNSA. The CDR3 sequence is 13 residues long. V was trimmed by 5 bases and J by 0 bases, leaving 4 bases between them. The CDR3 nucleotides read TGTGCCAGCAGCCCCTCGAACACCGGGGAGCTGTTTTTT. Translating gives CASSPSNTGELFF.

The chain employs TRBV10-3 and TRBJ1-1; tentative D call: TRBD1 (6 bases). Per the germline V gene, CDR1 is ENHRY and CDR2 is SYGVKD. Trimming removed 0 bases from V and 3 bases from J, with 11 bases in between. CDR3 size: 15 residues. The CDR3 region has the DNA TGTGCCATCAGTGAGTCGACAGGTAGGGACACTGAAGCTTTCTTT. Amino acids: CAISESTGRDTEAFF.

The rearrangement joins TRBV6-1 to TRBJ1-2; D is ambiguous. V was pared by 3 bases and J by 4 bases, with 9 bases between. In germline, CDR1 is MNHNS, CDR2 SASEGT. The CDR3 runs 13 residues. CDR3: CASSETGTYGYTF. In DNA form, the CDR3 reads TGTGCCAGCAGTGAGACTGGAACCTATGGCTACACCTTC.

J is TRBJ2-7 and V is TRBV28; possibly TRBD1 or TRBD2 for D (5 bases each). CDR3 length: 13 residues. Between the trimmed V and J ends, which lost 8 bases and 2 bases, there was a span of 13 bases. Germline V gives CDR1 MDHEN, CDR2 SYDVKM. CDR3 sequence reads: CASGTQGPYEQYF. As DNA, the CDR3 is TGTGCCAGCGGAACTCAGGGACCCTACGAGCAGTACTTC. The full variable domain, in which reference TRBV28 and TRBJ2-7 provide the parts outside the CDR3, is DVKVTQSSRYLVKRTGEKVFLECVQDMDHENMFWYRQDPGLGLRLIYFSYDVKMKEKGDIPEGYSVSREKKERFSLILESASTNQTSMYLCASGTQGPYEQYFGPGTRLTVT.

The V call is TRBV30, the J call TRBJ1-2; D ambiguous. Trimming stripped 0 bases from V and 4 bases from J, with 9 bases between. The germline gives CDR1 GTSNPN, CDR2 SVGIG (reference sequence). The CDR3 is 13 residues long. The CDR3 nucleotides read TGTGCCTGGAGTGTCTCGGGTACCTATGGCTACACCTTC. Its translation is CAWSVSGTYGYTF.

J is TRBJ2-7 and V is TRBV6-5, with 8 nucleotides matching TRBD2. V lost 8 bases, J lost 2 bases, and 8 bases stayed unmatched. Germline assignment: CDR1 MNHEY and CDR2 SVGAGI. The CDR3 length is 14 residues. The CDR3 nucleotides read TGTGCCAGCCTCCATGGTAGCGGGGCCTACGAGCAGTACTTC. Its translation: CASLHGSGAYEQYF.

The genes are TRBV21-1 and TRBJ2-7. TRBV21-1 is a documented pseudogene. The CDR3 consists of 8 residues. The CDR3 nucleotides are TGTGCCAGGGTGGTGCAGTACTTC. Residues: CARVVQYF.

In DNA form, the CDR3 reads TGTGCCAGCAGTCCGCCCCAATTGGGGTTGGTCGAGCAGTACTTC. Amino acids: CASSPPQLGLVEQYF. The V call is TRBV28, the J call TRBJ2-7; D ambiguous. The length of the CDR3 is 15 residues. Germline V lookup: CDR1 MDHEN, CDR2 SYDVKM. The V and J ends lost 5 bases and 6 bases respectively, with 20 bases between them.

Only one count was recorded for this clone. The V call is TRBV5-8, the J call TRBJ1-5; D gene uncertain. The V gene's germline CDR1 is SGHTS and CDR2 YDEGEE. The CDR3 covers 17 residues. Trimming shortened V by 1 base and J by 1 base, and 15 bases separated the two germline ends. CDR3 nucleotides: TGTGCCAGCAGCTTGAACGGGTACGGTGGGAGCAATCAGCCCCAGCATTTT. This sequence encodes CASSLNGYGGSNQPQHF.